The next 27 T cell receptor beta chains were all read from a single sample in a study of graft-versus-host responses after intestinal transplantation. These receptors are not linked to any known antigen. The table came from immunoSEQ multiplex PCR; TCRdb's copy has only in-frame clones and leaves some out. The repertoire holds fewer than 130,000 clones, with roughly 95% as singletons. This specimen consisted of unstimulated CD8+ T cells sorted from spleen or lymph node cells, obtained before intestinal transplant. All receptors derive from a human donor who received an intestinal transplant.

The chain joins TRBV28 to TRBJ2-7, with D possibly matching TRBD2 (5 bases). This CDR3 region has 14 residues. Trimming shortened V by 3 bases and J by 7 bases, and 16 bases separated the two germline ends. CDR1 MDHEN and CDR2 SYDVKM come from the germline V gene. The CDR3: CASSFSSKSGEQYF. The CDR3, as DNA: TGTGCCAGCAGTTTTAGCAGTAAGTCGGGAGAGCAGTACTTC.

The rearrangement joins TRBV19 to TRBJ2-1; the D is unclear. This CDR3 spans 12 amino acids. Germline assignment: CDR1 LNHDA and CDR2 SQIVND (reference sequence). The ends were cut back, 4 bases at V and 8 bases at J, with 9 bases in the middle. The CDR3 loop is CASSKGGYEQFF. As DNA, the CDR3 is TGTGCCAGTAGTAAAGGTGGCTATGAGCAGTTCTTC.

The CDR3: CASSPRQSYEQYF. The CDR3, as DNA: TGTGCCAGCTCACCGCGGCAGTCCTACGAGCAGTACTTC. The chain has TRBV18 and TRBJ2-7; no definite D call. The V and J ends lost 3 bases and 1 base respectively, with 7 bases between them. This CDR3 is built from 13 residues. Germline loops: CDR1 KGHSH, CDR2 LQKENI.

This sequence joins TRBV9 and TRBJ2-2, with a possible D match to TRBD2 (6 bases). This CDR3 comprises 18 residues. Between the trimmed V and J ends, which lost 5 bases and 0 bases, there was a span of 20 bases. Looked up from germline, CDR1 is SGDLS and CDR2 is YYNGEE. The CDR3 DNA reads as TGTGCCAGCAGGGGGGGTGCCGGGGCAATTTCGAACACCGGGGAGCTGTTTTTT. It yields the protein CASRGGAGAISNTGELFF.

The chain links TRBV6-5 to TRBJ2-1, with TRBD2 matching 8 bases. The CDR3 is 15 residues long. The V and J ends lost 7 bases and 9 bases, in that order; junction bases with no gene match: 14. The V gene's germline CDR1 is MNHEY and CDR2 SVGAGI. CDR3 protein: CASTDLSGADGEQFF. CDR3 in DNA: TGTGCCAGCACCGACCTTAGCGGGGCCGATGGTGAGCAGTTCTTC.

This chain uses TRBV7-9 with TRBJ2-3, with no clear D. Trimming pared 5 bases from V and 1 base from J, leaving 13 bases between. The length of the CDR3 is 15 residues. Per the germline V gene, CDR1 is SEHNR and CDR2 is FQNEAQ (reference sequence). The CDR3 nucleotides read TGTGCCAGCAGCGTCCAGTACGGACGCACAGATACGCAGTATTTT. It yields the protein CASSVQYGRTDTQYF.

The chain uses TRBV2 and TRBJ2-1; D uncertain. Germline assignment: CDR1 SNHLY and CDR2 FYNNEI. Trimming stripped 3 bases from V and 2 bases from J, with 11 bases between. The CDR3 totals 15 residues. CDR3 DNA: TGTGCCAGCAGTGACGGGCTAGGTACCTACAATGAGCAGTTCTTC. Translation: CASSDGLGTYNEQFF.

This clone is a singleton in its sample. The chain joins TRBV9 to TRBJ1-1; D not certain. This CDR3 contains 12 residues. Trimming took off 3 bases at V and 4 bases at J, with 7 bases between the two ends. Per germline, CDR1 SGDLS and CDR2 YYNGEE. CDR3 sequence (DNA): TGTGCCAGCAGCGGACTTCGCACTGAAGCTTTCTTT. Its protein product is CASSGLRTEAFF.

This sequence joins TRBV7-8 and TRBJ2-1, with a tentative D call TRBD1 (6 bases). Germline CDR1 is SGHVS and CDR2 is FQNEAQ. Trimming took off 4 bases at V and 5 bases at J, with 9 bases between the two ends. This CDR3 comprises 13 residues. The CDR3 DNA is TGTGCCAGCAGCTCGGGACAAAACAATGAGCAGTTCTTC. Protein product: CASSSGQNNEQFF.

The chain links TRBV18 to TRBJ1-2; 10 positions match TRBD1. Germline loops: CDR1 KGHSH, CDR2 LQKENI. The CDR3 has 13 amino acids. V lost 3 bases, J lost 8 bases, and 3 bases stayed unmatched. The CDR3 reads CASSPGTGEGYTF. Written as DNA, the CDR3 is TGTGCCAGCTCACCGGGGACAGGGGAAGGCTACACCTTC.

J is TRBJ2-1 and V is TRBV5-6, with TRBD2 matching over 11 bases. The germline V gene encodes CDR1 SGHDT and CDR2 YYEEEE. V gave up 4 bases and J gave up 4 bases; unmatched junction bases: 10. This CDR3 comprises 17 residues. The CDR3 nucleotides read TGTGCCAGCAGCGGGAAGACTAGCGGGAAGAGATACAATGAGCAGTTCTTC. Protein: CASSGKTSGKRYNEQFF.

This clone was recorded only once. This chain joins TRBV11-2 and TRBJ2-1; no clear D gene. V shed 0 bases and J shed 8 bases, with 8 bases lying between them. Germline V CDR1 and CDR2: SGHAT, FQNNGV. This CDR3 spans 13 amino acids. The CDR3: CASSLEFSHEQFF. In DNA form, the CDR3 reads TGTGCCAGCAGCTTAGAATTTAGCCATGAGCAGTTCTTC.

The V and J genes are TRBV20-1 and TRBJ1-2, with a weak D call TRBD1 (5 bases). CDR1 is DFQATT and CDR2 is SNEGSKA in the germline V gene (reference sequence). This CDR3 contains 11 residues. The V end was cut by 4 bases, the J end by 7 bases, with 10 bases between. The CDR3 spells CSAIREVGYTF. The CDR3 nucleotides are TGCAGTGCTATCAGGGAGGTTGGCTACACCTTC.

In regard to this clone: One end of the junction varies from germline; a read error may be responsible. This rearrangement joins TRBV11-2 to TRBJ2-1; D tentatively reads TRBD1 or TRBD2 (7 bases each). Germline V gene sequence: CDR1 SGHAT, CDR2 FQNNGV. CDR3 length equals 15 residues. CDR3 bases: TGTGCCAGCACCCTTCGGGGGGACAGATACAATGAGCGGTTCTTC. This encodes CASTLRGDRYNERFF.

The rearrangement joins TRBV28 to TRBJ2-7; 7 bases are a match to TRBD1. This CDR3 has 16 residues. In germline, CDR1 is MDHEN, CDR2 SYDVKM. J lost 2 bases, V lost 5 bases, and 12 bases had no gene match. DNA for the CDR3: TGTGCCAGCAGTCCCACCCCCACAGGGGCTGCCTACGAGCAGTACTTC. It codes for CASSPTPTGAAYEQYF.

The chain couples TRBV10-3 to TRBJ2-1; 7 positions agree with TRBD2. CDR3 length equals 14 residues. Germline V CDR1 and CDR2: ENHRY, SYGVKD. V lost 9 bases and J lost 7; bases outside the gene matches: 12. The CDR3 nucleotides are TGTGCCATTTCCGACACTAGCGTACGGAATGAGCAGTTCTTC. Encoded protein: CAISDTSVRNEQFF.

This rearrangement joins TRBV4-1 to TRBJ2-5, with 8 bases that match TRBD1. The CDR3 is 15 amino acids. Losses at the gene ends were 3 bases for V and 3 bases for J; bases not matched to a gene: 6. CDR1 is MGHRA and CDR2 is YSYEKL in the germline V gene. CDR3 protein: CASSHPPTGEETQYF. CDR3 in DNA: TGCGCCAGCAGCCACCCCCCGACAGGGGAAGAGACCCAGTACTTC.

V gene TRBV15 combines with J gene TRBJ2-3; D remains unclear. V gave up 4 bases and J gave up 5 bases, with 13 bases separating them. The CDR3 consists of 14 residues. In germline, CDR1 is LNHNV, CDR2 YYDKDF (reference sequence). The CDR3 DNA follows: TGTGCCACCAGCACCCCACTGAGAGGAGATACGCAGTATTTT. The encoded protein is CATSTPLRGDTQYF.

This chain joins TRBV18 and TRBJ1-1; D not certain. V was clipped by 0 bases and J by 0 bases, with 8 bases between them. Germline values: CDR1 KGHSH, CDR2 LQKENI. The CDR3 is 15 amino acids. The chain's CDR3 is CASSPPAGMNTEAFF. DNA for the CDR3: TGTGCCAGCTCACCACCGGCGGGGATGAACACTGAAGCTTTCTTT.

Here the CDR3 reads CASRLPGLAYNEQFF. The CDR3 nucleotides read TGTGCCAGCAGGTTGCCGGGACTAGCCTACAATGAGCAGTTCTTC. V is TRBV27 and J is TRBJ2-1; TRBD2 aligns across 8 bases. V was clipped by 6 bases and J by 2 bases; unmatched bases: 6. This CDR3 contains 15 residues. Germline CDR1 is MNHEY and CDR2 is SMNVEV (reference sequence).

CDR3 protein: CASSLQGANYGYTF. The CDR3 DNA reads as TGTGCCAGCAGCCTCCAGGGGGCTAACTATGGCTACACCTTC. The V gene is TRBV11-2, the J gene TRBJ1-2; 7 bases are shared with TRBD1. There are 14 residues in the CDR3. J gave up 0 bases and V 5 bases, and 3 bases lay outside the gene matches. From germline, CDR1 is SGHAT and CDR2 FQNNGV.

The chain couples TRBV19 to TRBJ1-5; D remains unclear. The CDR3 is 15 amino acids. The germline V and J ends were trimmed by 5 bases and 0 bases, with 11 bases remaining between them. Per the germline V gene, CDR1 is LNHDA and CDR2 is SQIVND (reference sequence). The CDR3 bases are TGTGCCAGTAGTTGGAAGCGTCATAGCAATCAGCCCCAGCATTTT. This encodes CASSWKRHSNQPQHF.

This chain links TRBV6-5 with TRBJ1-2; 8 nucleotides align to TRBD1. CDR3 size: 13 residues. V lost 4 bases, J lost 6 bases, and 4 bases stayed unmatched. CDR1 MNHEY and CDR2 SVGAGI come from the germline V gene. The CDR3 sequence is CASSLQGADGYTF. The CDR3 nucleotides are TGTGCCAGCAGTTTGCAGGGGGCGGATGGCTACACCTTC.

CDR3 loop: CALGGAGNQPQHF. CDR3 nucleotide sequence: TGTGCTTTGGGAGGGGCTGGCAATCAGCCCCAGCATTTT. The chain recombines TRBV30 with TRBJ1-5, with a weak D call TRBD1 (5 bases). This CDR3 spans 13 amino acids. Per germline, CDR1 GTSNPN and CDR2 SVGIG (reference sequence). Filled out from reference TRBV30 and TRBJ1-5, the complete variable domain reads SQTIHQWPATLVQPVGSPLSLECTVEGTSNPNLYWYRQAAGRGLQLLFYSVGIGQISSEVPQNLSASRPQDRQFILSSKKLLLSDSGFYLCALGGAGNQPQHFGDGTRLSIL.

Here the CDR3 reads CASSLPSGQPLRSYEQYF. For the CDR3, the DNA is TGTGCCAGCAGCTTACCCAGTGGACAGCCCCTGAGATCCTACGAGCAGTACTTC. The chain uses TRBV7-6 and TRBJ2-7, with TRBD1 as a possible D gene (6 bases). From germline, CDR1 is SGHVS and CDR2 FNYEAQ. This CDR3 is built from 18 residues. V dropped 2 bases and J dropped 1 base, with 21 bases sitting between them.

V gene TRBV11-3 combines with J gene TRBJ2-3; no reliable D call. The CDR3 spans 16 residues. Trimming pared 2 bases from V and 0 bases from J, leaving 12 bases between. CDR1 is SGHNT and CDR2 is YENEEA in the germline V gene. In DNA, the CDR3 is TGTGCCAGCAGCTTATGGGGTGGCGGAAGCACAGATACGCAGTATTTT. Its protein is CASSLWGGGSTDTQYF.

The J gene is TRBJ1-5, the V gene TRBV9; 9 bases are shared with TRBD1. The CDR3 covers 15 residues. Unmatched junction bases numbered 7, after V lost 3 bases and J lost 6 bases. Looked up from germline, CDR1 is SGDLS and CDR2 is YYNGEE. In nucleotides, the CDR3 is TGTGCCAGCAGCGCGTCACAGGGGGCCTTTCAGCCCCAGCATTTT. Translating it yields CASSASQGAFQPQHF. The entire variable domain, with the rest obtained from reference TRBV9 and TRBJ1-5, is as follows: DSGVTQTPKHLITATGQRVTLRCSPRSGDLSVYWYQQSLDQGLQFLIQYYNGEERAKGNILERFSAQQFPDLHSELNLSSLELGDSALYFCASSASQGAFQPQHFGDGTRLSIL.